This T cell receptor (beta chain) was captured by sequencing in a study of blood T cell repertoires in COVID-19. Study-level information: PBMCs, B-cell-depleted T cells, or T cells were the source of the cDNA or gDNA that made up the material.

Sequenced by immunoSEQ multiplex PCR; TCRdb stores in-frame clones only, minus some. The sample includes fewer than 400,000 clones, around 87% of them seen just once. Participants came from about 24 US areas, aged roughly 18 to 100 years. Donors were grouped by their self-reported clinical history. Material for sequencing was PBMCs or T cells enriched from blood (not recorded which). The receptor's source is a woman in her fifties or sixties who had recovered from COVID-19.

The CDR3 DNA follows: TGTGCCAGCAGCCAAGGTCACAGGGGGCACTATGGCTACACCTTC. Amino acid sequence: CASSQGHRGHYGYTF. The chain couples TRBV3-1 (or the pseudogene TRBV3-2) to TRBJ1-2, with 9 bases lining up with TRBD1. Germline CDR1 is LGHDT and CDR2 is YNNKEL (reference sequence). With 1 base clipped from V and 3 bases from J, the junction kept 3 bases outside the gene matches. The CDR3 runs to 15 residues.